Below, 17 T cell receptor beta chains from the same sample are listed, as sequenced in a study of T cell clonality in common variable immunodeficiency. Clones were sequenced by immunoSEQ multiplex PCR, and TCRdb holds only the in-frame ones, with some missing. This sample includes tens of thousands of clones with no singletons; its ten biggest clones take up 3.5% to 4.5%. The specimen was peripheral blood mononuclear cells. These receptor sequences come from a person between 18 and 75 years old in good health.

This clone appeared a few times. Mismatch with germline at one junction end may stem from a read error. The read terminates 3 residues ahead of where the CDR3 ends, so the germline J gene completes it. The chain combines TRBV19 with TRBJ2-3, with TRBD1 matching 8 bases. Germline V gene data show CDR1 as LNHDA and CDR2 as SQIVND (reference sequence). There are 14 residues in the CDR3. CDR3 region: CASSLTGVTGTQYF. The covered CDR3 bases are TGTGCCAGTAGCTTGACAGGGGTCACAGGTACG.

This clone showed up many times. The read gets to within 3 residues of the CDR3 end, and the germline J gene fills in the rest. The V call is TRBV9, the J call TRBJ2-1; TRBD1 aligns across 9 bases. There are 14 residues in the CDR3. V was pared by 0 bases and J by 9 bases, with 4 bases of the junction left unmatched. CDR1 and CDR2 (germline): SGDLS, YYNGEE. The CDR3 loop reads CASSVGRTGVEQFF. The sequenced CDR3 bases are TGTGCCAGCAGCGTAGGGAGGACAGGGGTTGAG.

This clone was seen repeatedly, ten times or more. The CDR3 end is not reached by the read, which stops 3 residues before it; the germline J gene fills it in. The V and J genes are TRBV5-4 and TRBJ2-5; maybe TRBD1 (5 bases). This CDR3 has 15 amino acids. V lost 1 base, J lost 4 bases, and 14 bases lay in between. Germline V lookup: CDR1 SGHNT, CDR2 YYREEE (reference sequence). The covered CDR3 bases are TGTGCCAGCAGCTTGATTATGGCAGGGCCAGAGACC. Protein: CASSLIMAGPET. In full, the CDR3 is CASSLIMAGPETQYF.

This clone has ten or more counts. Read data end 3 residues before the CDR3 end; the end is taken from the germline J gene. This chain joins TRBV4-1 and TRBJ2-7; 10 nucleotides agree with TRBD1. Germline CDR1 is MGHRA and CDR2 is YSYEKL. The junction had 5 bases not matched to a gene; V was cut back by 4 bases and J by 5 bases. The CDR3 covers 14 residues. Partial CDR3 DNA: TGCGCCAGCAGCCTCTTGGGACAGGGGAACGAG. This gives the protein CASSLLGQGNE. The whole CDR3 sequence reads CASSLLGQGNEQYF.

This clone was seen repeatedly, ten times or more. The observed sequence ends 3 residues before the CDR3 terminus, with the missing tail filled in from the germline J gene. V usage is TRBV10-2 and J usage is TRBJ2-7; possible D gene TRBD1, 6 bases. The CDR3 runs to 15 residues. Looked up from germline, CDR1 is WSHSY and CDR2 is SAAADI. Trimming took off 6 bases at V and 0 bases at J, with 15 bases between the two ends. CDR3 loop: CASSPVQGSSYEQYF. The CDR3 DNA, read in part, is TGCGCCAGCAGCCCCGTCCAGGGGAGCTCCTACGAG.

This clone has a count of ten or more. The observed sequence ends 3 residues before the CDR3 terminus, with the missing tail filled in from the germline J gene. The chain has TRBV5-4 and TRBJ2-5, with 8 bases identical to TRBD1. The V and J ends lost 4 bases and 4 bases, in that order; junction bases with no gene match: 9. Germline V gene sequence: CDR1 SGHNT, CDR2 YYREEE (reference sequence). The CDR3 extends over 15 amino acids. This chain's CDR3 is CASSPGAGGLETQYF. CDR3 DNA (partial): TGTGCCAGCAGCCCGGGGGCAGGGGGCCTAGAGACC.

This clone turned up a few times. The sequence runs out 3 residues before the end of the CDR3; the remainder is reconstructed from the germline J gene. The chain couples TRBV7-9 to TRBJ2-4, with TRBD2 as a possible D gene (6 bases). This CDR3 has 10 amino acids. CDR1 is SEHNR, CDR2 FQNEAQ, per germline (reference sequence). CDR3 protein: CASSLEGQYF. The DNA read from the CDR3 is TGTGCCAGCAGCTTGGAGGGT. The full variable domain, rest sourced from reference TRBV7-9 and TRBJ2-4, is DTGVSQNPRHKITKRGQNVTFRCDPISEHNRLYWYRQTLGQGPEFLTYFQNEAQLEKSRLLSDRFSAERPKGSFSTLEIQRTEQGDSAMYLCASSLEGQYFGAGTRLSVL.

This clone turned up a few times. The covered CDR3 bases are TGTGCCAGCAGCGCCGTGAGGGGAGGGGAAAAG. Translation gives CASSAVRGGEK. The whole CDR3 sequence is CASSAVRGGEKLFF. The V call is TRBV5-5, the J call TRBJ2-2, with TRBD2 matching over 7 bases. The CDR3 extends 3 residues past the end of the read, so its final part is completed from the germline J gene. Germline CDR1 is SGHKS and CDR2 is YYEKEE (reference sequence). CDR3 length: 14 residues.

There are many counts of this clone. The read falls 3 residues short of the CDR3 end, and the missing part is taken from the germline J gene. The chain is built from TRBV7-2 and TRBJ2-1; possible D gene TRBD1, 6 bases. CDR1 is SGHTA and CDR2 is FQGNSA in the germline V gene. Trimming removed 5 bases from V and 4 bases from J, with 12 bases in between. The CDR3 runs 14 residues. The CDR3 spells CASSIGQRYNEQFF. Partial CDR3 DNA: TGTGCCAGCAGCATCGGACAGAGATACAATGAG.

This clone was seen many times. Read sequence stops 3 residues before the CDR3 end, and the germline J gene provides the missing end. Distinct nucleotide sequences in the sample also encode this CDR3. The chain uses TRBV30 and TRBJ1-2; the D is unclear. The CDR3 consists of 13 residues. Trimming cost V 2 bases and J 4 bases, with 11 bases left between them. Germline V CDR1 and CDR2: GTSNPN, SVGIG (reference sequence). CDR3 DNA, as far as it was read: TGTGCCTGGAGTCTCCTGCGGGCCTATGGC. Translation: CAWSLLRAYG. The CDR3 in full is CAWSLLRAYGYTF.

This clone was counted ten times or more. The CDR3 is cut off 3 residues early in the read; its end comes from the germline J gene. V is TRBV7-6 and J is TRBJ2-3, with 10 bases fitting TRBD2. V was clipped by 1 base and J by 6 bases; unmatched bases: 4. The CDR3 extends over 15 amino acids. CDR1 and CDR2 from the germline V gene are SGHVS and FNYEAQ. The covered CDR3 bases are TGTGCCAGCAGCTTAGAAGCGGGAGGGCCGGATACG. It yields the protein CASSLEAGGPDT. The full CDR3 protein is CASSLEAGGPDTQYF.

There are many counts of this clone. The CDR3 is cut off 3 residues early in the read; its end comes from the germline J gene. This chain links TRBV5-1 with TRBJ1-2, with 7 bases aligning to TRBD1. The CDR3 has 15 amino acids. The V and J ends lost 6 bases and 0 bases, in that order; junction bases with no gene match: 8. From germline, CDR1 is SGHRS and CDR2 YFSETQ. The CDR3 region is CASNPLGQANYGYTF. The sequenced CDR3 bases are TGCGCCAGCAACCCTCTCGGACAGGCTAACTATGGC.

This clone was detected many times. The read halts 3 residues ahead of the CDR3 end, with the missing end drawn from the germline J gene. The rearrangement joins TRBV5-1 to TRBJ2-7, with TRBD1 identical over 11 bases. This CDR3 contains 18 residues. Unmatched junction bases numbered 13, after V lost 2 bases and J lost 3 bases. Per the germline V gene, CDR1 is SGHRS and CDR2 is YFSETQ. This chain's CDR3 is CASSFGGTGGEWSYEQYF. The CDR3 bases that were read are TGCGCCAGCAGCTTTGGTGGGACAGGGGGAGAGTGGAGCTACGAG.

This clone was counted at least ten times. Read coverage stops 3 residues before the CDR3 terminus; the germline J gene supplies the remainder. The genes are TRBV29-1 and TRBJ2-7, with TRBD1 matching over 8 bases. V was pared by 6 bases and J by 1 base, with 5 bases of the junction left unmatched. Per the germline V gene, CDR1 is SQVTM and CDR2 is ANQGSEA. This CDR3 is built from 13 residues. The CDR3 protein is CSVARDRSYEQYF. CDR3 bases read: TGCAGCGTCGCCAGGGACAGGTCCTACGAG.

This clone has a count of ten or more. Read sequence stops 3 residues before the CDR3 end, and the germline J gene provides the missing end. V gene TRBV20-1 combines with J gene TRBJ2-1; the match to TRBD2 covers 16 bases. Germline trimming cut 5 bases from V and 1 base from J; bases unmatched to any gene: 8. CDR1 and CDR2 from the germline V gene are DFQATT and SNEGSKA (reference sequence). CDR3 size: 18 residues. CDR3 in amino acids: CSAPPGLAGGPSYNEQFF. CDR3 DNA (partial): TGCAGTGCTCCTCCGGGACTAGCGGGAGGGCCATCCTACAATGAG.

In regard to this clone: The read halts 3 residues ahead of the CDR3 end, with the missing end drawn from the germline J gene. The V call is TRBV6-2 or TRBV6-3, the J call TRBJ1-2; 8 bases match TRBD1. The CDR3 is 17 amino acids. Germline V gene lookup returns CDR1 MNHEY and CDR2 SVGEGT. V shed 2 bases, J shed 2 bases, and the junction held 10 bases outside the gene matches. CDR3 sequence reads: CASSYRATGVGNYGYTF. The DNA read from the CDR3 is TGTGCCAGCAGTTACCGGGCGACAGGGGTCGGAAACTATGGC.

This clone was recorded at least ten times. Read coverage stops 3 residues before the CDR3 terminus; the germline J gene supplies the remainder. The V call is TRBV7-3, the J call TRBJ2-5, with 16 bases that match TRBD2. The CDR3 has 22 residues. The V and J ends lost 0 bases and 4 bases, in that order; junction bases with no gene match: 17. Germline V CDR1 and CDR2: SGHTA, FQGTGA. CDR3 DNA, as far as it was read: TGTGCCAGCAGCTTAACCCCTACCTCCCCGGGACTAGCGGGGGGGGAGTTAGAGACC. Amino acids: CASSLTPTSPGLAGGELET. Given in full, the CDR3 is CASSLTPTSPGLAGGELETQYF.